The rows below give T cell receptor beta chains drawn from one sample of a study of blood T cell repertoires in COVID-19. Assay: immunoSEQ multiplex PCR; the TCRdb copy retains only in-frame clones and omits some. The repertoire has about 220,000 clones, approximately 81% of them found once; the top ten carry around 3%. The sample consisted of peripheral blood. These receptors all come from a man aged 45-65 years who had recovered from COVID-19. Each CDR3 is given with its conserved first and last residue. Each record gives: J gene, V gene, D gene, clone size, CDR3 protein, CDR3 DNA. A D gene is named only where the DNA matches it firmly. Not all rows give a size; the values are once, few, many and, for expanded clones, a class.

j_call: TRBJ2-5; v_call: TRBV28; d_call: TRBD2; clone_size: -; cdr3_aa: CASSLLGLAGEETQYF; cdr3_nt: TGTGCCAGCAGTTTACTCGGACTAGCGGGAGAAGAGACCCAGTACTTC
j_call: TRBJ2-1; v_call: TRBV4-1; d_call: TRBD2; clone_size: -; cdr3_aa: CASSQDLDVAGGSYNEQFF; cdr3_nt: TGCGCCAGCAGCCAAGATCTAGATGTAGCGGGAGGCTCCTACAATGAGCAGTTCTTC
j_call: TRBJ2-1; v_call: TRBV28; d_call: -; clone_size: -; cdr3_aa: CASSPSTSHGGYEQFF; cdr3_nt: TGTGCCAGCAGTCCTTCGACTAGTCATGGAGGCTATGAGCAGTTCTTC
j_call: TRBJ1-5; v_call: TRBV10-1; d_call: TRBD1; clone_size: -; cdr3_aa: CASSGQGSNQPQHF; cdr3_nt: TGCGCCAGCAGTGGACAGGGGAGCAATCAGCCCCAGCATTTT
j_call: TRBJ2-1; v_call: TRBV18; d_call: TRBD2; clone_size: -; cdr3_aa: CASSSLAGGGEQFF; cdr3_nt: TGTGCCAGCTCGTCCCTAGCGGGAGGTGGAGAGCAGTTCTTC
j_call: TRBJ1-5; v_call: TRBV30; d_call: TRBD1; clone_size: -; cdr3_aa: CAWSHNTGGNQPQHF; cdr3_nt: TGTGCCTGGAGTCATAATACAGGGGGCAATCAGCCCCAGCATTTT
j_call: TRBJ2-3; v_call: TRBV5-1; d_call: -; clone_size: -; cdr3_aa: CASSPGTPNTDTQYF; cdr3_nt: TGCGCCAGCAGCCCCGGGACACCGAACACAGATACGCAGTATTTT
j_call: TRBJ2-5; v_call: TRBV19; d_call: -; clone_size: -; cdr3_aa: CASSRGGFGQGLETQYF; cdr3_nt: TGTGCCAGTAGTCGCGGGGGGTTCGGACAGGGGCTGGAGACCCAGTACTTC
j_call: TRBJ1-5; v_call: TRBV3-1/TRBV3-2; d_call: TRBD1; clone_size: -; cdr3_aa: CASSQGQLRNQPQHF; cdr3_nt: TGTGCCAGCAGCCAGGGACAGCTTCGCAATCAGCCCCAGCATTTT
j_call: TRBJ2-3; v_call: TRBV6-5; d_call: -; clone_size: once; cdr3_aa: CASRPARGGTDTQYF; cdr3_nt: TGTGCCAGCAGACCCGCCAGGGGAGGCACAGATACGCAGTATTTT
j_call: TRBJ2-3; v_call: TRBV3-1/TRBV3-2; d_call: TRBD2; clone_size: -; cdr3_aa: CASSQGGTSGFTDTQYF; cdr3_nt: TGTGCCAGCAGCCAAGGGGGGACTAGCGGGTTCACAGATACGCAGTATTTT
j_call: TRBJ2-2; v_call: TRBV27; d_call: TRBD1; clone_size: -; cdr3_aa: CASSLSTTGGDTGELFF; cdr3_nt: TGTGCCAGCAGTTTATCGACGACAGGGGGAGACACCGGGGAGCTGTTTTTT
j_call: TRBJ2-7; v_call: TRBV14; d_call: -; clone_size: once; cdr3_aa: CASSPGSGYRRYEQYF; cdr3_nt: TGTGCCAGCAGCCCAGGATCAGGGTACAGGCGTTACGAGCAGTACTTC
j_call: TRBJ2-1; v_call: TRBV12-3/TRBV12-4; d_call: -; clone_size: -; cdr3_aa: CASSFNYNEQFF; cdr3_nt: TGTGCCAGCAGTTTCAACTACAATGAGCAGTTCTTC
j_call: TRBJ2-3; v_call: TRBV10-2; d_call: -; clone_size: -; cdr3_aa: CASSRQTKWGTDTQYF; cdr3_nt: TGCGCCAGCAGTCGTCAGACTAAGTGGGGCACAGATACGCAGTATTTT
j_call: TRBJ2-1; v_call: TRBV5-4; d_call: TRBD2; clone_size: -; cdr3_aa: CASSSTAGSYNEQFF; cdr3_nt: TGTGCCAGCAGCTCCACAGCGGGGTCATACAATGAGCAGTTCTTC
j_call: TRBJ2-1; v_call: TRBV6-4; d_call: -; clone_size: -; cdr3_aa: CASSDSSRGGEQFF; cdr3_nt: TGTGCCAGCAGTGACTCGAGTCGCGGCGGTGAGCAGTTCTTC
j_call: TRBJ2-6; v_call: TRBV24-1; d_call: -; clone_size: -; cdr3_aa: CATRGQGTGANVLTF; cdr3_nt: TGTGCCACCAGAGGGCAGGGGACTGGGGCCAACGTCCTGACTTTC
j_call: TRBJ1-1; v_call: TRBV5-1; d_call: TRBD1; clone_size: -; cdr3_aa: CASSYSRGLEEAFF; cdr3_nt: TGCGCCAGCAGCTACTCCAGGGGGCTGGAGGAAGCTTTCTTT
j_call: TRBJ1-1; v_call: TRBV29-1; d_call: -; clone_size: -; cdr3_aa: CSVGGVKTEAFF; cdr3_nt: TGCAGCGTAGGAGGGGTTAAGACTGAAGCTTTCTTT
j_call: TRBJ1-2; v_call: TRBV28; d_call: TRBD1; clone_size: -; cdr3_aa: CASSNRGSYGYTF; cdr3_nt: TGTGCCAGCAGTAACAGGGGAAGTTATGGCTACACCTTC
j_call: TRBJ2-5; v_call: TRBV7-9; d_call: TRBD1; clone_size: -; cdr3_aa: CASSRGTGQRTQYF; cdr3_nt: TGTGCCAGCAGCCGAGGGACAGGGCAGAGGACCCAGTACTTC
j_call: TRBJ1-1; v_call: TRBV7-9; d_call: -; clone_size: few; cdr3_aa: CASSLAGRRNTEAFF; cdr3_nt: TGTGCCAGCAGCTTAGCGGGGCGGAGGAACACTGAAGCTTTCTTT
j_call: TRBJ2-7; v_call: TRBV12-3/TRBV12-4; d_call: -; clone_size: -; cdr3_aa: CASSLVAREQYF; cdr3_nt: TGTGCCAGCAGTTTAGTAGCGCGAGAGCAGTACTTC
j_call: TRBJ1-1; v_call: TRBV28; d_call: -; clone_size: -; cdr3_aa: CASSPIGVASAEAFF; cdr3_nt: TGTGCCAGCAGTCCGATCGGGGTGGCGAGTGCTGAAGCTTTCTTT
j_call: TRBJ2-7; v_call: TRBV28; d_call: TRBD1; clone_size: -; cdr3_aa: CASSLFKGRETGASYEQYF; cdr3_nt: TGTGCCAGCAGTTTATTTAAGGGGAGAGAGACAGGGGCCTCCTACGAGCAGTACTTC
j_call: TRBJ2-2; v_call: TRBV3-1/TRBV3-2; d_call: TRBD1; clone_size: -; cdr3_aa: CASSRGTGRNTGELFF; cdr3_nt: TGTGCCAGCAGCCGTGGGACAGGAAGAAACACCGGGGAGCTGTTTTTT
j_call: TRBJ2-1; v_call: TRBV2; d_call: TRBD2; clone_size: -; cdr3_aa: CASKVTSGMGEQFF; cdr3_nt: TGTGCCAGCAAAGTGACTAGCGGGATGGGTGAGCAGTTCTTC
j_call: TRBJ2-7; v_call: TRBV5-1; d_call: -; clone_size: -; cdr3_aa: CASSPFPGGFYEQYF; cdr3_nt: TGCGCCAGCAGCCCCTTCCCGGGGGGCTTTTACGAGCAGTACTTC
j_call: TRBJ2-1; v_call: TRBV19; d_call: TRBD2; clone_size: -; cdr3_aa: CASSIPLAGGYNEQFF; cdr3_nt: TGTGCCAGTAGTATCCCACTAGCGGGGGGGTACAATGAGCAGTTCTTC
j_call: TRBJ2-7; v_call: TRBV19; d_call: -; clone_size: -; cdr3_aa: CASSIDPGAYEQYF; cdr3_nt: TGTGCCAGTAGTATAGATCCGGGGGCCTACGAGCAGTACTTC
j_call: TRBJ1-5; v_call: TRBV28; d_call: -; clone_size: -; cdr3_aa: CASSLWITAGSNQPQHF; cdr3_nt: TGTGCCAGCAGTTTATGGATCACGGCAGGTAGCAATCAGCCCCAGCATTTT
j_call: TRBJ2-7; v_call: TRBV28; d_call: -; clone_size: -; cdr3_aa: CASSPIPGGNEQYF; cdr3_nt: TGTGCCAGCAGCCCAATACCAGGCGGGAACGAGCAGTACTTC
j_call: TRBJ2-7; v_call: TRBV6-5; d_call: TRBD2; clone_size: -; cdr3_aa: CASTTGGSYEQYF; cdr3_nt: TGTGCCAGCACGACGGGGGGCTCCTACGAGCAGTACTTC
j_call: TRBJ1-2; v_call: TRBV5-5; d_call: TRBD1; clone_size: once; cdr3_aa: CASSSSAGGYGYTF; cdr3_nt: TGTGCCAGCAGCTCCTCCGCAGGGGGCTATGGCTACACCTTC
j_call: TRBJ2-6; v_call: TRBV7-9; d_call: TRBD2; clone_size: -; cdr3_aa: CASHGGSGLSSGANVLTF; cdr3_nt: TGTGCCAGCCATGGCGGTTCGGGACTAAGCTCTGGGGCCAACGTCCTGACTTTC
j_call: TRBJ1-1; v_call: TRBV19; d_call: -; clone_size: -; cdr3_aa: CASSNAAGFKMNTEAFF; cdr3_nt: TGTGCCAGTAGTAATGCGGCGGGGTTTAAGATGAACACTGAAGCTTTCTTT
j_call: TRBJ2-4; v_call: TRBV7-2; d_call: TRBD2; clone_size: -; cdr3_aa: CASSPTGREENIQYF; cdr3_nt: TGTGCCAGCAGCCCTACGGGACGGGAGGAAAACATTCAGTACTTC
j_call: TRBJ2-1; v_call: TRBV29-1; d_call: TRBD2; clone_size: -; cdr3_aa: CSVTSGNYNEQFF; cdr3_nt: TGCAGCGTGACTAGCGGGAATTACAATGAGCAGTTCTTC
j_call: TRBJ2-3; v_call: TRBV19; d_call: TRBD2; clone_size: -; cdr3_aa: CASRMGTSGTNTQYF; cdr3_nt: TGTGCCAGTAGAATGGGGACTAGCGGCACAAATACGCAGTATTTT
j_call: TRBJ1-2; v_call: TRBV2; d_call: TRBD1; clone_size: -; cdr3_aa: CASRGTGYYGYTF; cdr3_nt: TGTGCCAGCAGGGGGACAGGGTACTATGGCTACACCTTC
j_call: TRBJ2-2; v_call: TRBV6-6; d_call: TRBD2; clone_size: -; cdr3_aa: CASRGGLEGTGELFF; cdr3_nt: TGTGCCAGCAGGGGGGGACTAGAGGGCACCGGGGAGCTGTTTTTT
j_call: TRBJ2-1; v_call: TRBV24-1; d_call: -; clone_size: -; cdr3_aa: CATSVGEGQIREQFF; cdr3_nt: TGTGCCACCAGTGTGGGGGAAGGACAGATACGTGAGCAGTTCTTC
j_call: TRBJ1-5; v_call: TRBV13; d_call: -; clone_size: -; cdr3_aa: CASSSRGNQPQHF; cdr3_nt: TGTGCCAGCAGCTCCAGGGGCAATCAGCCCCAGCATTTT
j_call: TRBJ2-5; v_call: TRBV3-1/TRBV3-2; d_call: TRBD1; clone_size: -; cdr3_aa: CASSQERVDRGYQETQYF; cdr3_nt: TGTGCCAGCAGCCAAGAGCGAGTGGACAGGGGATATCAAGAGACCCAGTACTTC
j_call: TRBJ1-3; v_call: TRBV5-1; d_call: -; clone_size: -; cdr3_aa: CASSGGTGLSGNTIYF; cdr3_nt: TGCGCCAGCAGCGGGGGGACTGGGCTTTCTGGAAACACCATATATTTT
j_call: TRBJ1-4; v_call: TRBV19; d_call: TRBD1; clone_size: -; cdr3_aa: CASSTYGTGSEKLFF; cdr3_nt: TGTGCCAGTAGTACCTACGGGACAGGGAGTGAAAAACTGTTTTTT
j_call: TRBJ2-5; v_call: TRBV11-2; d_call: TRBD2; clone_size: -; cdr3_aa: CASSLAGLANRGETQYF; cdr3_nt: TGTGCCAGCAGCTTAGCGGGACTAGCGAATCGTGGAGAGACCCAGTACTTC
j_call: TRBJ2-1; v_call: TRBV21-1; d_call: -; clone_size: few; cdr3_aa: CASSSGLAGGPSVDEQFF; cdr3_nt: TGTGCCAGCAGCAGCGGACTAGCGGGAGGGCCCTCTGTCGATGAGCAGTTCTTC
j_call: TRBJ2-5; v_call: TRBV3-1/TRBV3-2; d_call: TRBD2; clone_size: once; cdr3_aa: CASSPASGAGIETQYF; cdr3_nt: TGTGCCAGCAGCCCTGCTAGCGGGGCCGGGATAGAGACCCAGTACTTC